This TCR beta chain was profiled in a study of response to subunit inactivated influenza vaccine. The CDR3 loop spans 12 amino acids. Trimming pared 6 bases from V and 13 bases from J, leaving 16 bases between. TCRdb passed the RT-PCR reads through MiXCR, listing each CDR3 protein once. The sample shows a few hundred thousand distinct CDR3 sequences, about a fifth of them seen only once. This sequence was found in a man aged 50-75 years who received an inactivated influenza vaccine. Sequencing was performed on PBMCs from blood, taken about 20 months after vaccination. The chain joins TRBV12-3 or TRBV12-4 to TRBJ2-1; possible D gene TRBD1, 6 bases. The CDR3 nucleotides read TGTGCCAGCAGCCAGGACAGTCGGGAACAGTTCTTC. This encodes CASSQDSREQFF.